The T cell receptor (beta chain) under discussion was sequenced for a study of Ad26.COV2.S vaccination and SARS-CoV-2 variants. Study-level background: Into the muscle, Ad26.COV2.S was dosed once or twice, 56 days apart.

Broader study findings: Greater spike-specific TCR breadth was seen in vaccine recipients than in placebo recipients.

Treatment: roughly 19 received Ad26.COV2.S at low or high dose, single or two shots; five or six received placebo; per-sample allocation not given. After the first vaccine or placebo injection, samples were drawn on day 63. An adult of 18-55 years in Boston served as donor. The data were produced by immunoSEQ multiplex PCR, yet TCRdb's version contains in-frame clones alone and is incomplete. The sample includes some 250,000 clones, roughly 90% of them seen just once. V dropped 8 bases and J dropped 5; count of bases not matched to a gene: 14. This CDR3 contains 16 residues. The germline gives CDR1 KGHSH, CDR2 LQKENI. Points on this clone: Its antigen remains unknown.

The genes are TRBV18 and TRBJ2-5; 10 nucleotides align to TRBD2. The TCR was taken from a person between 18 and 59 years old who received the Ad26.COV2.S COVID-19 vaccine or a placebo. The material sequenced was peripheral blood, taken in a trial of Ad26.COV2.S vaccine versus placebo. The CDR3 sequence: CASRIAGGPGGETQYF. The CDR3 coding sequence is TGTGCCAGCAGAATAGCGGGAGGACCCGGCGGGGAGACCCAGTACTTC.